This T cell receptor (beta chain) comes out of a study of post-analysis software for immune sequencing data. At the level of the study: The disease courses spanned relapsing-remitting, secondary progressive and progressive-relapsing forms of multiple sclerosis.

Study results and caveats: Those samples that were prepared in the same batch co-clustered strongly by F measure. Compared with controls, patients had more of about five TRBV segments, including TRBV5-6, TRBV5-1 and TRBV20-1. Diversity measured as normalized Chao1 was significantly lower in multiple sclerosis patients than in controls.

Germline CDR1 and CDR2: SGHAT and FQNNGV. The CDR3 runs to 20 residues. The ends lost 4 bases at V and 1 base at J; junction bases unmatched: 13. Every TCR beta cDNA library bore unique molecular identifiers. TCRdb reanalysed the PCR reads using MiXCR and keeps one entry per CDR3 protein. The table has hundreds of thousands of distinct CDR3 sequences, 25% to 30% seen once. A note on this clonotype: Its target is not known.

The genes are TRBV11-2 and TRBJ2-1; TRBD2 aligns across 13 bases. The source is a girl aged 5-17 years with multiple sclerosis. Material: blood. CDR3 in amino acids: CASSYRTSGRRGASYNEQFF. CDR3 nucleotides: TGTGCCAGCAGCTACCGGACTAGCGGGAGACGAGGCGCTTCCTACAATGAGCAGTTCTTC.